This is a list of T cell receptor beta chains from one sample in a study of CD8 T cells in Susac syndrome. TCRdb called the immunoSEQ multiplex PCR reads again in MiXCR, with one record for every CDR3 protein. This table holds some 97,000 distinct CDR3 sequences, 95% found once. The source material was CD8+ T cells from PBMCs. The receptors stem from a human donor with Susac syndrome. The CDR3 runs from the conserved cysteine through the conserved F or W. Clone sizes are given selectively: once, few, many, or a class where the clone is expanded.

CDR3aa: CSVAGGGSSYEQYF; abundance: NA; v_gene: TRBV29-1
CDR3aa: CASSPTTISGNTIYF; abundance: NA; v_gene: TRBV9
CDR3aa: CASSPAGGIQETQYF; abundance: once; v_gene: TRBV3-1
CDR3aa: CASSSPTSGADTQYF; abundance: NA; v_gene: TRBV27
CDR3aa: CSVADQGTEAFF; abundance: NA; v_gene: TRBV29-1
CDR3aa: CASIRDPGNEQFF; abundance: NA; v_gene: TRBV7-2
CDR3aa: CASSFAGLAGQETQYF; abundance: NA; v_gene: TRBV7-9
CDR3aa: CASSRSPFPDNTAEAFF; abundance: NA; v_gene: TRBV4-1
CDR3aa: CASSPSGGANVLTF; abundance: NA; v_gene: TRBV5-1
CDR3aa: CASSLARENEKLFF; abundance: NA; v_gene: TRBV7-9
CDR3aa: CASRRAGNYGYTF; abundance: NA; v_gene: TRBV12-3/TRBV12-4
CDR3aa: CASSDSAGSPDTQYF; abundance: NA; v_gene: TRBV6-4
CDR3aa: CASSFPPPGTSRYNEQFF; abundance: NA; v_gene: TRBV11-1
CDR3aa: CASTPNGGYGYTF; abundance: NA; v_gene: TRBV12-3/TRBV12-4
CDR3aa: CATSTRDSTYEQYF; abundance: NA; v_gene: TRBV15